The 6 T cell receptor beta chains presented below share a single source sample, sequenced in a study of blood T cell repertoires in COVID-19. Repertoires were generated with immunoSEQ multiplex PCR, while TCRdb's copy carries only in-frame clones and drops some. Among 300,000 to 350,000 clones, 80% to 90% were seen once, and the ten largest hold more than 8.5%. Sequencing was performed on PBMCs or T cells enriched from blood (not recorded which). Source of these receptors: a woman aged 18-29 years who had recovered from COVID-19.

This clone was found once. The V and J genes are TRBV2 and TRBJ1-4; 7 bases line up with TRBD1. J gave up 11 bases and V 5 bases, and 5 bases lay outside the gene matches. CDR1 SNHLY and CDR2 FYNNEI come from the germline V gene. The CDR3 is made up of 12 amino acids. The CDR3 loop reads CASSLTGEKLFF. Written as DNA, the CDR3 is TGTGCCAGCAGTTTAACAGGGGAGAAACTGTTTTTT.

The J gene is TRBJ1-4, the V gene TRBV7-9; unclear D gene. CDR1 and CDR2 (germline): SEHNR, FQNEAQ (reference sequence). The CDR3 is 13 amino acids. V was pared by 3 bases and J by 8 bases, with 10 bases between. DNA of the CDR3: TGTGCCAGCAGCTTGCGGTATGGGGAAAAACTGTTTTTT. This gives the protein CASSLRYGEKLFF.

V and J are TRBV18 and TRBJ2-2; 7 nucleotides match TRBD1. The CDR3 contains 15 residues. Trimming removed 3 bases from V and 4 bases from J; junction bases left unmatched: 5. CDR1 is KGHSH, CDR2 LQKENI, per germline. DNA for the CDR3: TGTGCCAGCTCACCCCCGGGACAGCGCACCGGGGAGCTGTTTTTT. Encoded protein: CASSPPGQRTGELFF.

The gene calls are TRBV4-1 and TRBJ2-7, with 12 positions matching TRBD2. V was pared by 1 base and J by 4 bases, with 2 bases of the junction left unmatched. CDR1 is MGHRA and CDR2 is YSYEKL in the germline V gene. The length of the CDR3 is 15 residues. CDR3 in amino acids: CASSQGTSGVYEQYF. Here the CDR3 DNA reads TGCGCCAGCAGCCAAGGGACTAGCGGGGTATACGAGCAGTACTTC.

This chain uses TRBV5-1 with TRBJ2-7; 10 nucleotides align to TRBD1. Looked up from germline, CDR1 is SGHRS and CDR2 is YFSETQ. The V gene end was trimmed by 4 bases and the J gene end by 1 base; junction bases not matched to a gene: 5. The CDR3 runs to 15 residues. The CDR3 reads CASSPRQGASYEQYF. For the CDR3, the DNA is TGCGCCAGCAGCCCCAGACAGGGGGCTTCCTACGAGCAGTACTTC.

The V gene is TRBV14, the J gene TRBJ2-1; maybe TRBD2 (5 bases). The CDR3 sequence is 13 residues long. With 4 bases removed from V and 9 bases from J, the gap between germline ends came to 13 bases. Per the germline V gene, CDR1 is SGHDN and CDR2 is FVKESK. CDR3 sequence reads: CASSLREGGEQFF. DNA of the CDR3: TGTGCCAGCAGCCTTCGCGAAGGAGGTGAGCAGTTCTTC.